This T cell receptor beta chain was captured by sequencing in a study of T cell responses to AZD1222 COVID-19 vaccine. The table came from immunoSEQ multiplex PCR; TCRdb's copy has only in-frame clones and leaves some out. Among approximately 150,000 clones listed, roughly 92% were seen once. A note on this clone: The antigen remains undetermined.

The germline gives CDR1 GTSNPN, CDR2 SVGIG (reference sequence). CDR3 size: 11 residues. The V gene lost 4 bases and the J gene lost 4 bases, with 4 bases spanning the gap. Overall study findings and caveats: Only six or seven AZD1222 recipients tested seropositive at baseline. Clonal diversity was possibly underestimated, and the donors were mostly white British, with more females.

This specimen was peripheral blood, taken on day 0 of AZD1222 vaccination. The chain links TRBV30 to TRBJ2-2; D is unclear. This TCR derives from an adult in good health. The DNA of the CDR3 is TGTGCCTGGATAACCACCGGGGAGCTGTTTTTT. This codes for CAWITTGELFF.